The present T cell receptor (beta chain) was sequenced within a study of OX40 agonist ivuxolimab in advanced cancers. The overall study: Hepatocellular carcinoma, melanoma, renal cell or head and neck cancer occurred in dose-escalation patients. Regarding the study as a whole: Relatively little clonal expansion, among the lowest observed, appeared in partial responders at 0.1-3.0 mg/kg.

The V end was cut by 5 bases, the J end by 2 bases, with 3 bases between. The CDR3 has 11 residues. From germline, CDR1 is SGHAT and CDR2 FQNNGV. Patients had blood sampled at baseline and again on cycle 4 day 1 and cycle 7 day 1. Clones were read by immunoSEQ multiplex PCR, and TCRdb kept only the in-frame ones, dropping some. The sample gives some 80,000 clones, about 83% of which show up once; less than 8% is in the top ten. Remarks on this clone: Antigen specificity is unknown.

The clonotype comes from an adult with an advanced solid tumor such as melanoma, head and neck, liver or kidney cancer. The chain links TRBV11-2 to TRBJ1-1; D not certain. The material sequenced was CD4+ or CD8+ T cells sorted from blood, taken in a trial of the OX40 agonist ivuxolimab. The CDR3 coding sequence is TGTGCCAGCAGCCCCAACACTGAAGCTTTCTTT. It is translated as CASSPNTEAFF.